The entry below gives a single T cell receptor beta chain sequence along with its context. Its antigen is unknown. Base qualities are not recorded, but no much larger clone differs from it by a single base. The germline V end is reduced by 3 bases and the J end by 4 bases; junction bases left unmatched: 1. Via the germline V gene, CDR1 is KGHSH and CDR2 LQKENI. Counted from cysteine to phenylalanine, this CDR3 has 13 amino acids. CDR3 DNA is the only sequence kept; it has 39 bases, read in frame from the first base. Genomic DNA was isolated from the sorted cells so that the TCRbeta CDR3 region could be sequenced. The immunoSEQ Assay was used to sequence the TCRbeta CDR3 regions. The source is immuneACCESS, and TCRdb retained only in-frame sequences with V and J called. Part of the clones is not carried over; for the studies checked, unresolved V genes explain less than half of this, and the remainder is unexplained. Here the sample has 150,000 to 190,000 clones; around 94% occur a single time. The ten largest make up about 0.31% of the sample.

Patients with a history of autoimmune disease or receiving systemic immunosuppression were excluded from the trial. In every dose cohort, peripheral blood was drawn for TCR sequencing at baseline, cycle 4 day 1, and cycle 7 day 1. Samples came from an open-label, multicenter, first-in-human phase I dose-escalation trial of ivuxolimab. Adults with locally advanced or metastatic melanoma, renal cell, hepatocellular, or head and neck squamous cell carcinoma were enrolled in the trial. CD4+ and CD8+ T cells were sorted separately from peripheral blood before TCR sequencing. The entry originates in a study of OX40 agonist ivuxolimab in advanced cancers. The study in broad terms: Ivuxolimab, which targeted the costimulatory receptor OX40 (CD134), was an agonistic, fully human IgG2 monoclonal antibody. Intravenous ivuxolimab was administered to patients every 2 weeks at six dose levels: 0.01, 0.1, 0.3, 1.5, 3 and 10 mg/kg. Among the approximately 50 dose-escalation patients, around 20 had hepatocellular carcinoma, roughly 15 melanoma, 9 renal cell carcinoma and 9 head and neck cancer. In the dose-escalation cohort, around four fifths of patients were male, and the mean age was approximately 64 years, with a range of roughly 20 to 79. Patients were allowed to have had prior anti-PD-1, anti-PD-L1 or anti-CTLA-4 therapy, and about 40% of the dose-escalation patients had been treated with checkpoint inhibitors. Partial responses were achieved by three dose-escalation patients, of whom one had hepatocellular carcinoma and two had cutaneous melanoma. The purpose of peripheral TCRbeta sequencing was to test whether ivuxolimab changed TCR sequence diversity and led to clonal T-cell expansion. The paper reports the monotherapy dose-escalation portion (N ≈ 50 patients) of the phase I ivuxolimab trial. Here is what the overall study found, with its caveats: After ivuxolimab, CD8+ T cells had more expanded clones than CD4+ T cells on average. Which antigens the clonally expanded peripheral T cells were specific for was not determined. In the 0.1-3.0 mg/kg groups, partial responders were among the patients with the lowest normalized peripheral clonal expansion, particularly in CD8+ T cells. Low levels of normalized T-cell clonal expansion were also seen in some patients who did not respond. At doses of 0.1 to 3.0 mg/kg, clonal expansion of both CD4+ and CD8+ T cells in blood was seen between baseline and week 6.

The sequence derives from an adult with an advanced solid tumor such as melanoma, head and neck, liver or kidney cancer. This specimen was CD4+ or CD8+ T cells sorted from blood, taken in a trial of the OX40 agonist ivuxolimab. Rearrangement joined TRBV18 to TRBJ2-3; TRBD1 aligns with 7 central bases. CDR3 region: CASSPQGADTQYF. The DNA is as follows: TGTGCCAGCTCACCTCAGGGGGCAGATACGCAGTATTTT. With the portions outside the CDR3 filled from the reference TRBV18 and TRBJ2-3 genes, the complete variable region becomes NAGVMQNPRHLVRRRGQEARLRCSPMKGHSHVYWYRQLPEEGLKFMVYLQKENIIDESGMPKERFSAEFPKEGPSILRIQQVVRGDSAAYFCASSPQGADTQYFGPGTRLTVL.